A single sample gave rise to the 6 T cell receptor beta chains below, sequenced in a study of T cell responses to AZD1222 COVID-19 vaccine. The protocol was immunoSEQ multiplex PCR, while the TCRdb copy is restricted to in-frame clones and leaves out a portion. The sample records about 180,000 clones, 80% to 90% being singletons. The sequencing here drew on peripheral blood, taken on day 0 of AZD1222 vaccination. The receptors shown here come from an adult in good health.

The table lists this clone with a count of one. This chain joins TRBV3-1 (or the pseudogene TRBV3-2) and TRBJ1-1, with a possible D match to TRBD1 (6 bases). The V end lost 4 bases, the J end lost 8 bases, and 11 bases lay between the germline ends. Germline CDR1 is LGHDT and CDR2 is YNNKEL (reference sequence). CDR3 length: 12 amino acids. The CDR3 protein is CASSPGTIEAFF. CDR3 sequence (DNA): TGTGCCAGCAGCCCAGGGACAATAGAAGCTTTCTTT.

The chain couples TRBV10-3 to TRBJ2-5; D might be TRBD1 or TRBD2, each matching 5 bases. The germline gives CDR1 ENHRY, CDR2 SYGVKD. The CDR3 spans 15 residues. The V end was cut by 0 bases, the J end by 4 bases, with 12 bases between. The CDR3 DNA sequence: TGTGCCATCAGTGAGTCCGGGGCAAGATCAGAGACCCAGTACTTC. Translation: CAISESGARSETQYF.

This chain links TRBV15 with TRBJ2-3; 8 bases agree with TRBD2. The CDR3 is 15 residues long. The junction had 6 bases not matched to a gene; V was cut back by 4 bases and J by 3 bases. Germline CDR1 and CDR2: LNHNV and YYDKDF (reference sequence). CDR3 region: CATSIIGGGTDTQYF. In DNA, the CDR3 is TGTGCCACCAGCATTATCGGGGGGGGTACAGATACGCAGTATTTT.

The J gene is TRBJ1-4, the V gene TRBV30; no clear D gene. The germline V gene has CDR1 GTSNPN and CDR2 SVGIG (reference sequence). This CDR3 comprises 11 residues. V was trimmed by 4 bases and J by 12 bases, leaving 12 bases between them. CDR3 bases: TGTGCCTGGACGCTTTTGGACCAACTGTTTTTT. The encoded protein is CAWTLLDQLFF.

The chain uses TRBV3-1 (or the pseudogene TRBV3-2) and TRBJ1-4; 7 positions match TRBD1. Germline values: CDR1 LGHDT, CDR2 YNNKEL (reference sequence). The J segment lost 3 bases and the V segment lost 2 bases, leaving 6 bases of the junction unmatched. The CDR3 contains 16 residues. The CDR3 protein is CASSQSTGAANEKLFF. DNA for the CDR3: TGTGCCAGCAGCCAATCCACAGGGGCGGCTAATGAAAAACTGTTTTTT.

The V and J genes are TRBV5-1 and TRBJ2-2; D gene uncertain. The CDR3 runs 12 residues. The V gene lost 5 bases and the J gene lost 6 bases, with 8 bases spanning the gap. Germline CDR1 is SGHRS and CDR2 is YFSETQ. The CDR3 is CASRSQSGELFF. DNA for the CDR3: TGCGCCAGCAGGTCCCAGTCCGGGGAGCTGTTTTTT.